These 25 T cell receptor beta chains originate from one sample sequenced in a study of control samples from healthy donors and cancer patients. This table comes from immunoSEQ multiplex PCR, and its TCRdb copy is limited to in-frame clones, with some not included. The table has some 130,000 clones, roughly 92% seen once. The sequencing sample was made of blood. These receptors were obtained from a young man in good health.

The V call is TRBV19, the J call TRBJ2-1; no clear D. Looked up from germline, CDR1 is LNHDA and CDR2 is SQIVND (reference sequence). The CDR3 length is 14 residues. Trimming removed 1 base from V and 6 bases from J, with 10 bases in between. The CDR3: CASSIVSLSNEQFF. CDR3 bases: TGTGCCAGTAGTATAGTGAGCCTCTCCAATGAGCAGTTCTTC.

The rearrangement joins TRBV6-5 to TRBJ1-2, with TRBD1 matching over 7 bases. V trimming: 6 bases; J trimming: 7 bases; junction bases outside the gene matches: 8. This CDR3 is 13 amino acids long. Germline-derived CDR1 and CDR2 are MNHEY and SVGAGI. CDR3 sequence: CASRRTGGVGYTF. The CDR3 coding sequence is TGTGCCAGCAGGAGGACAGGAGGAGTTGGCTACACCTTC.

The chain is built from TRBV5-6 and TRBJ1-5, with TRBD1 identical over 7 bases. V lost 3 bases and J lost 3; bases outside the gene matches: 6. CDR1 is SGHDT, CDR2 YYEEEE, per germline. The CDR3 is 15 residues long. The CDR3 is CASSYGTALNQPQHF. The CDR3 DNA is TGTGCCAGCAGCTACGGGACAGCGCTCAATCAGCCCCAGCATTTT.

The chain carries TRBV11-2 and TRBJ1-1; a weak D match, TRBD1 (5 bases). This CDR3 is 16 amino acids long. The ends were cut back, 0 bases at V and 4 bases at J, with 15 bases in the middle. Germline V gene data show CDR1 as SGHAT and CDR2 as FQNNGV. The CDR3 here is CASSLDGSGRGTEAFF. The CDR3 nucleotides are TGTGCCAGCAGCTTAGATGGTTCGGGGCGCGGCACTGAAGCTTTCTTT. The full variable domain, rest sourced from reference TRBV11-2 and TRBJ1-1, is EAGVAQSPRYKIIEKRQSVAFWCNPISGHATLYWYQQILGQGPKLLIQFQNNGVVDDSQLPKDRFSAERLKGVDSTLKIQPAKLEDSAVYLCASSLDGSGRGTEAFFGQGTRLTVV.

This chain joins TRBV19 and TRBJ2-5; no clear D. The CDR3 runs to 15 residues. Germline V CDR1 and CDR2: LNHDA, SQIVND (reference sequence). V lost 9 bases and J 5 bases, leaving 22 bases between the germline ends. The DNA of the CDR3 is TGTGCCAGCGCGAAAAAGGGTGCCCTACGGGAGACCCAGTACTTC. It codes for CASAKKGALRETQYF. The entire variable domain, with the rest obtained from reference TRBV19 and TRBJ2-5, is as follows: DGGITQSPKYLFRKEGQNVTLSCEQNLNHDAMYWYRQDPGQGLRLIYYSQIVNDFQKGDIAEGYSVSREKKESFPLTVTSAQKNPTAFYLCASAKKGALRETQYFGPGTRLLVL.

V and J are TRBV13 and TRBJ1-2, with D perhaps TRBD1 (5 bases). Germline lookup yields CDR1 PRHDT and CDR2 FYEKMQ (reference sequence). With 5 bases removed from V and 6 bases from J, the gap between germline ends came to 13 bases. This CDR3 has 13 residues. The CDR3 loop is CASSRAGINGYTF. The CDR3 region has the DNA TGTGCCAGCAGCAGGGCAGGGATCAATGGCTACACCTTC. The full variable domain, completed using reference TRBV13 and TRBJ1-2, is AAGVIQSPRHLIKEKRETATLKCYPIPRHDTVYWYQQGPGQDPQFLISFYEKMQSDKGSIPDRFSAQQFSDYHSELNMSSLELGDSALYFCASSRAGINGYTFGSGTRLTVV.

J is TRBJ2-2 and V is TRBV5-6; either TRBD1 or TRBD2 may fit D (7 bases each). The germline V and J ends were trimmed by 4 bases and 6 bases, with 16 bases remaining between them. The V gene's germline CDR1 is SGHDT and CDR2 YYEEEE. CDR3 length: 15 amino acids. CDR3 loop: CASSLTGRVAGELFF. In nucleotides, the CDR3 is TGTGCCAGCAGCCTGACAGGGAGGGTGGCCGGGGAGCTGTTTTTT.

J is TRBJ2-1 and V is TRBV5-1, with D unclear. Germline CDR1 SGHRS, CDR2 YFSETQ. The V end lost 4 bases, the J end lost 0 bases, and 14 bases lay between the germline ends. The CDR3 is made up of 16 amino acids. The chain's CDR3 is CASSTGAESSYNEQFF. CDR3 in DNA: TGCGCCAGCAGCACTGGCGCCGAGAGCTCCTACAATGAGCAGTTCTTC.

The CDR3 bases are TGCGCCAGCAGTCGGACAGGGGGCGCCGCAGGGAAACCGAAAAAACTGTTTTTT. This encodes CASSRTGGAAGKPKKLFF. The chain links TRBV10-1 to TRBJ1-4; 11 bases are shared with TRBD1. This CDR3 has 18 residues. V lost 5 bases to trimming and J lost 9 bases; unmatched junction nucleotides: 17. The germline V gene encodes CDR1 WNHNN and CDR2 SYGVQD (reference sequence).

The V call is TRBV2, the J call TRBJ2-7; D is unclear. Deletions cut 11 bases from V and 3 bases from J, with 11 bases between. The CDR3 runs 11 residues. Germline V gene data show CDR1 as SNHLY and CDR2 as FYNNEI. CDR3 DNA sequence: TGTGCCGGGTCGAACGGCTACGAGCAGTACTTC. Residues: CAGSNGYEQYF.

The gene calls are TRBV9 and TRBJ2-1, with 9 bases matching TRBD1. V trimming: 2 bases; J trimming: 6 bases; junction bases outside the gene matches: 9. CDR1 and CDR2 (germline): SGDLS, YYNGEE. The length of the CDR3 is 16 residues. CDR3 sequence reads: CASSVPGQGLGNEQFF. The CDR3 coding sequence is TGTGCCAGCAGCGTCCCGGGACAGGGATTGGGCAATGAGCAGTTCTTC.

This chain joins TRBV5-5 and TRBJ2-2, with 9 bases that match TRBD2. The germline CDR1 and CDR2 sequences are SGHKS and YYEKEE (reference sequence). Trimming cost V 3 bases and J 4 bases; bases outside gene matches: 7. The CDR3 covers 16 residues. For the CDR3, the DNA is TGTGCCAGCAGCTCAGCTCCGACTAGCGGCACCGGGGAGCTGTTTTTT. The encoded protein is CASSSAPTSGTGELFF.

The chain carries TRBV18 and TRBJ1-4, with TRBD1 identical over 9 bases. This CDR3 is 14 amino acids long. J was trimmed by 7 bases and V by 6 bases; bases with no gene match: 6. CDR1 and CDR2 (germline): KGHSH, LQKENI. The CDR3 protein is CASSQDRGGEKLFF. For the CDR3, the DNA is TGTGCCAGCTCGCAGGACAGGGGAGGTGAAAAACTGTTTTTT.

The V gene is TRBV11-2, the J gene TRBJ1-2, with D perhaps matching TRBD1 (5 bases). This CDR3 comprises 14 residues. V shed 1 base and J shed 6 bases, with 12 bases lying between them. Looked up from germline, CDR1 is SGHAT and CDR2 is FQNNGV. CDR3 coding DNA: TGTGCCAGCAGCTTAGTAACAGGTTGGAATGGCTACACCTTC. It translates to CASSLVTGWNGYTF.

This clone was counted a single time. CDR3 in amino acids: CASSPVGPTYSNQPQHF. The CDR3 DNA follows: TGTGCCAGCTCACCCGTCGGGCCTACATATAGCAATCAGCCCCAGCATTTT. This rearrangement joins TRBV18 to TRBJ1-5, with D hard to call. The germline V gene encodes CDR1 KGHSH and CDR2 LQKENI. Trimming took 3 bases from V and 0 from J, leaving 15 bases between them. The CDR3 contains 17 residues.

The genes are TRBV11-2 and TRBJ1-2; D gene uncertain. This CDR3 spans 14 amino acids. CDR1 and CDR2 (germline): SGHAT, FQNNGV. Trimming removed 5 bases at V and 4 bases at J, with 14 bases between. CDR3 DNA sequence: TGTGCCAGCAGCCTCCAAGGGCAGATCTATGGCTACACCTTC. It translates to CASSLQGQIYGYTF.

The DNA of the CDR3 is TGTGCCAGCAGCTTAGTTCCGGGGGGAAAAGATACGCAGTATTTT. This sequence encodes CASSLVPGGKDTQYF. This sequence joins TRBV7-2 and TRBJ2-3; 7 bases line up with TRBD2. The CDR3 is 15 amino acids. The V gene end was trimmed by 1 base and the J gene end by 5 bases; junction bases not matched to a gene: 6. Germline CDR1 and CDR2: SGHTA and FQGNSA. Filled out from reference TRBV7-2 and TRBJ2-3, the complete variable domain reads GAGVSQSPSNKVTEKGKDVELRCDPISGHTALYWYRQSLGQGLEFLIYFQGNSAPDKSGLPSDRFSAERTGGSVSTLTIQRTQQEDSAVYLCASSLVPGGKDTQYFGPGTRLTVL.

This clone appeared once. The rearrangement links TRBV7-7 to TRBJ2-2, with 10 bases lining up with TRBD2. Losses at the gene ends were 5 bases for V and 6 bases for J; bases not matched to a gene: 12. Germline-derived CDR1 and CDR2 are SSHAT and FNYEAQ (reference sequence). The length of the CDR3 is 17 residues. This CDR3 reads CASSPWGSGGAAGELFF. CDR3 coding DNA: TGTGCCAGCAGCCCCTGGGGAAGCGGGGGGGCCGCCGGGGAGCTGTTTTTT.

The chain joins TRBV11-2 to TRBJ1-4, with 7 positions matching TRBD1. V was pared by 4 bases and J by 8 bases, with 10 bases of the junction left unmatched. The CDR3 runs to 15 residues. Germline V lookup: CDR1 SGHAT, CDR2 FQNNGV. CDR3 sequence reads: CASSSGTERSEKLFF. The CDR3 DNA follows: TGTGCCAGCAGCTCGGGGACAGAGCGGTCCGAAAAACTGTTTTTT.

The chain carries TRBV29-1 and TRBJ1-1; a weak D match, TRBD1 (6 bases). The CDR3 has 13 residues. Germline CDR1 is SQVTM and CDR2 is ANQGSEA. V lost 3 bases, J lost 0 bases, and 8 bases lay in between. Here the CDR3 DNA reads TGCAGCGTTGAGACAGGCATGAACACTGAAGCTTTCTTT. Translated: CSVETGMNTEAFF.

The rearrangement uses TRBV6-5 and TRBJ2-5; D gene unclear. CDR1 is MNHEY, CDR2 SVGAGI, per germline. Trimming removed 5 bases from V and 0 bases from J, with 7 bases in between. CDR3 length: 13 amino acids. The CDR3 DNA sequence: TGTGCCAGCAGTAGGACGGACCAAGAGACCCAGTACTTC. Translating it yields CASSRTDQETQYF.

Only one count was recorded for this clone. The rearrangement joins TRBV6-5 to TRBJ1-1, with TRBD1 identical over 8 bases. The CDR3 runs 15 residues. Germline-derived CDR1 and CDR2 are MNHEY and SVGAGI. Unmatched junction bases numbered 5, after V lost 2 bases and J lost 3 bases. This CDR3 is CASSYATGADTEAFF. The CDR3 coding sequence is TGTGCCAGCAGTTACGCGACAGGGGCGGACACTGAAGCTTTCTTT.

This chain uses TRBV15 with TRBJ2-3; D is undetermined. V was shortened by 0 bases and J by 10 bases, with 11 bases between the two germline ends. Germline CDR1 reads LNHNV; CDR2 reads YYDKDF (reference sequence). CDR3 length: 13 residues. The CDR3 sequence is CATSRDVGLPQYF. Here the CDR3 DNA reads TGTGCCACCAGCAGAGATGTGGGCTTACCGCAGTATTTT.

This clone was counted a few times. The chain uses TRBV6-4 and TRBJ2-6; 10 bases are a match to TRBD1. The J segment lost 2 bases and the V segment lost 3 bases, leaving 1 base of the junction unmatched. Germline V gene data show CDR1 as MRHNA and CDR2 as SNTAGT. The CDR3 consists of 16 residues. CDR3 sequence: CASSETGGAGANVLTF. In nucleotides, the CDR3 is TGTGCCAGCAGTGAGACAGGGGGCGCTGGGGCCAACGTCCTGACTTTC.

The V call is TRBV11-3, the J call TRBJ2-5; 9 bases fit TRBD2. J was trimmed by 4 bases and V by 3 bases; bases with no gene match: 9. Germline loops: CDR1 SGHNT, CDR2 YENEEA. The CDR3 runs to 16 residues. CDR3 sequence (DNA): TGTGCCAGCAGCTTTTTAAGGCGGGGGGGCGGAGAGACCCAGTACTTC. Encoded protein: CASSFLRRGGGETQYF.